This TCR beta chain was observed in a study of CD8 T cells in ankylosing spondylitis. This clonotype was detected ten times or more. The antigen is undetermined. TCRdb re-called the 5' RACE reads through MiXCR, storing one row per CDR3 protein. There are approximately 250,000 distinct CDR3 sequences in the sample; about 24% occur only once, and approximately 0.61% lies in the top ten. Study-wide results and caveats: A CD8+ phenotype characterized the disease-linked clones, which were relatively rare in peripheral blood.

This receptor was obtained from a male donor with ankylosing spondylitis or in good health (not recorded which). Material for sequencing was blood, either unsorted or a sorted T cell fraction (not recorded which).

The CDR3 DNA sequence: TGTGCCAGCAGCCAAGGACAGATCTACAATCAGCCCCAGCATTTT. Its protein product is CASSQGQIYNQPQHF. The V and J genes are TRBV3-1 and TRBJ1-5; weak D call: TRBD1 (5 bases). Germline lookup yields CDR1 LGHDT and CDR2 YNNKEL (reference sequence). V was trimmed by 1 base and J by 3 bases, leaving 10 bases between them. The CDR3 runs to 15 residues. Using reference TRBV3-1 and TRBJ1-5 for the parts outside the CDR3, the full variable domain is DTAVSQTPKYLVTQMGNDKSIKCEQNLGHDTMYWYKQDSKKFLKIMFSYNNKELIINETVPNRFSPKSPDKAHLNLHINSLELGDSAVYFCASSQGQIYNQPQHFGDGTRLSIL.